The clone carrying this TCR beta chain was counted once. In the source study's methods: Reference gene primers were amplified, and this amplification served to estimate nucleated cell counts. The table came from immunoSEQ multiplex PCR; TCRdb's copy has only in-frame clones and leaves some out. V and J calls and clone size are as listed in that table; D and trimming were resolved from the DNA. In the table there are about 360,000 clones, around 90% of which are singletons. Participants, about 18 to 89 years old, spanned under 25 US areas. There are 17 residues in the CDR3. These data originate in a study of blood T cell repertoires in COVID-19. Study-wide background: COVID-19 samples, acute and convalescent, were from the United States, Italy and Spain. From T cells, B-cell-depleted T cells, or PBMCs came the material, which was cDNA or gDNA.

Sample: PBMCs or T cells enriched from blood (not recorded which). This rearrangement joins TRBV21-1 to TRBJ2-1; TRBD2 is the table's D call, not checked against the DNA. TRBV21-1 is listed as a pseudogene. The clonotype originates from a woman in her 40s with acute COVID-19. The CDR3: CASSKVAPLAHYNEQFF. The CDR3 nucleotides are TGTGCCAGCAGCAAAGTCGCTCCGCTAGCGCATTACAATGAGCAGTTCTTC.